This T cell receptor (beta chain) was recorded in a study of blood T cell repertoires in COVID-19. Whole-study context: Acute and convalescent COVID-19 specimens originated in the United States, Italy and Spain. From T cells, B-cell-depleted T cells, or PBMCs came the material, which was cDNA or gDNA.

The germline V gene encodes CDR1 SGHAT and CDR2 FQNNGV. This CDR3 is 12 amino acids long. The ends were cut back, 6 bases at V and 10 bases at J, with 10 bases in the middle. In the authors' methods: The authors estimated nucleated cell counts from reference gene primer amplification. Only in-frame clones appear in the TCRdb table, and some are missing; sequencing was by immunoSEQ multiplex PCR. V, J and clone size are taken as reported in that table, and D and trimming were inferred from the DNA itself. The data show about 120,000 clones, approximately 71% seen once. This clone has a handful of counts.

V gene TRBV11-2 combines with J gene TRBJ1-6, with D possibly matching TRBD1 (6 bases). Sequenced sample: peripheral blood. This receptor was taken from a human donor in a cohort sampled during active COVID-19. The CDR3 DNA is TGTGCCAGCAGAAGGGGGGGGTCACCCCTCCACTTT. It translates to CASRRGGSPLHF.